The rows below give T cell receptor beta chains drawn from one sample of a study of regulatory T cells in long-lasting Graves disease. TCRdb reprocessed the multiplex PCR reads with MiXCR, giving one entry per CDR3 protein. This repertoire shows around 450,000 distinct CDR3 sequences, 20% to 25% found once; its top ten account for over 6%. The specimen comprised peripheral blood mononuclear cells (PBMCs), sampled when the disease was refractory, from a patient treated with antithyroid drugs. The source of these receptors is a female donor with Graves disease. CDR3s include the opening cysteine and the closing phenylalanine or tryptophan. The order of the fields is D gene, V gene, J gene, clone size, CDR3 DNA, CDR3 protein. D genes are given only for firm matches. The size field is filled for only some rows; it gives once, few, many or a size class.

d_call: TRBD1; v_call: TRBV30; j_call: TRBJ1-2; clone_size: few; cdr3_nt: TGTGCCTGGAGTGAACAGGGGGGCTACACCTTC; cdr3_aa: CAWSEQGGYTF
d_call: TRBD2; v_call: TRBV20-1; j_call: TRBJ2-7; clone_size: few; cdr3_nt: TGCAGTGCTAGCCCCCTTAAGCGGGAGGGCCTCTACGAGCAGTACTTC; cdr3_aa: CSASPLKREGLYEQYF
d_call: TRBD2; v_call: TRBV12-3/TRBV12-4; j_call: TRBJ2-7; clone_size: NA; cdr3_nt: TGTGTCAGCAGCCCGGGACTAGCATCCTACGGGCAGTACTTC; cdr3_aa: CVSSPGLASYGQYF
d_call: NA; v_call: TRBV2; j_call: TRBJ1-1; clone_size: many; cdr3_nt: TGTGCCAGCAGTCGCAGGGTATCTAACACTGAAGCTTTCTTT; cdr3_aa: CASSRRVSNTEAFF
d_call: NA; v_call: TRBV28; j_call: TRBJ2-1; clone_size: few; cdr3_nt: TGTGCCAGCAGTTTAAGAGGGCCGCTTTGGTTCTTC; cdr3_aa: CASSLRGPLWFF
d_call: NA; v_call: TRBV24-1; j_call: TRBJ1-4; clone_size: many; cdr3_nt: TGTGCCACCAGCGACCGGGGTGAAAAACTGTTTTTT; cdr3_aa: CATSDRGEKLFF
d_call: NA; v_call: TRBV30; j_call: TRBJ1-5; clone_size: few; cdr3_nt: TGTGCCTGGAGTGGGTCAGAATCTCAGCCCCAGCATTTT; cdr3_aa: CAWSGSESQPQHF
d_call: NA; v_call: TRBV29-1; j_call: TRBJ1-5; clone_size: NA; cdr3_nt: TGCAGCGTTGGAGGGGGAAGCAATCAGCCCCAGCATTTT; cdr3_aa: CSVGGGSNQPQHF
d_call: NA; v_call: TRBV28; j_call: TRBJ2-5; clone_size: NA; cdr3_nt: TGTGCCAGCAGTGCCTATGCGGGCCCAAGAGGGGCCCAGTACTTC; cdr3_aa: CASSAYAGPRGAQYF
d_call: TRBD1; v_call: TRBV20-1; j_call: TRBJ1-6; clone_size: many; cdr3_nt: TGCAGTGCTAGGGGGCAGGGGGATTCACCCCTCCACTTT; cdr3_aa: CSARGQGDSPLHF
d_call: NA; v_call: TRBV28; j_call: TRBJ2-1; clone_size: few; cdr3_nt: TGTGCCAGCAGTCCCCAGCAGGGGAGCTCCTACAATGAGCAGTTCTTC; cdr3_aa: CASSPQQGSSYNEQFF
d_call: NA; v_call: TRBV7-2; j_call: TRBJ1-1; clone_size: NA; cdr3_nt: TGTGCCAGCAGCCTAGAGTTATGGGAAAGCACTGAAGCTTTCTTT; cdr3_aa: CASSLELWESTEAFF
d_call: NA; v_call: TRBV11-2; j_call: TRBJ2-7; clone_size: many; cdr3_nt: TGTGCCAGCAGCTTGGGGCAGAACTCCTACGAGCAGTACTTC; cdr3_aa: CASSLGQNSYEQYF
d_call: NA; v_call: TRBV19; j_call: TRBJ2-5; clone_size: many; cdr3_nt: TGTGCCAGTAGTCCGGTGGAGACCGGAGAGACCCAGTACTTC; cdr3_aa: CASSPVETGETQYF
d_call: NA; v_call: TRBV20-1; j_call: TRBJ2-7; clone_size: few; cdr3_nt: TGCAGTGCTAGAGATGGGCAGGGGTCTCTCTACGAGCAGTACTTC; cdr3_aa: CSARDGQGSLYEQYF
d_call: NA; v_call: TRBV27; j_call: TRBJ1-4; clone_size: many; cdr3_nt: TGTGCCAGCAGTTTATCCGGCCCTAATGAAAAACTGTTTTTT; cdr3_aa: CASSLSGPNEKLFF
d_call: TRBD1; v_call: TRBV28; j_call: TRBJ2-5; clone_size: many; cdr3_nt: TGTGCCAGCAGGATCGAGACTGGGACAGAAGAGACCCAGTACTTC; cdr3_aa: CASRIETGTEETQYF
d_call: NA; v_call: TRBV2; j_call: TRBJ1-6; clone_size: NA; cdr3_nt: TGTGCCAGCAACCCCACCCAAGGGGAAAGAGGTTCCCTCCACTTT; cdr3_aa: CASNPTQGERGSLHF
d_call: NA; v_call: TRBV20-1; j_call: TRBJ2-4; clone_size: NA; cdr3_nt: TGCAGTGCTAGTCAGGCTACGGTGCTAGCCAAAAACATTCAGTACTTC; cdr3_aa: CSASQATVLAKNIQYF
d_call: TRBD1; v_call: TRBV29-1; j_call: TRBJ2-5; clone_size: NA; cdr3_nt: TGCAGCGTCGCTACAGGGACAGGGGAAGAGACCCAGTACTTC; cdr3_aa: CSVATGTGEETQYF
d_call: NA; v_call: TRBV20-1; j_call: TRBJ1-2; clone_size: NA; cdr3_nt: TGCAGTGCTAGAGAGGGAGTCACCTATGGCTACACCTTC; cdr3_aa: CSAREGVTYGYTF
d_call: TRBD1; v_call: TRBV5-1; j_call: TRBJ2-7; clone_size: NA; cdr3_nt: TGCGCCAGCAGCTTGGTAGGGACAGGGGTAGCCGAGCAGTACTTC; cdr3_aa: CASSLVGTGVAEQYF
d_call: NA; v_call: TRBV7-9; j_call: TRBJ2-7; clone_size: NA; cdr3_nt: TGTGCCAGCAGCGCTGCCAGGGGTCTTAGCTCCTACGAGCAGTACTTC; cdr3_aa: CASSAARGLSSYEQYF
d_call: TRBD1; v_call: TRBV24-1; j_call: TRBJ2-5; clone_size: many; cdr3_nt: TGTGCCACCAGTGACACCAGCACGGGACAGCAAGAGACCCAGTACTTC; cdr3_aa: CATSDTSTGQQETQYF
d_call: NA; v_call: TRBV20-1; j_call: TRBJ1-1; clone_size: NA; cdr3_nt: TGCAGTGCGGGAAAGACCGTTGGGAGGACTGAAGCTTTCTTT; cdr3_aa: CSAGKTVGRTEAFF
d_call: TRBD1; v_call: TRBV11-3; j_call: TRBJ1-1; clone_size: NA; cdr3_nt: TGTGCCAGCAGCTCCCAAAGGACAGGGATGAACACTGAAGCTTTCTTT; cdr3_aa: CASSSQRTGMNTEAFF
d_call: NA; v_call: TRBV7-7; j_call: TRBJ2-5; clone_size: NA; cdr3_nt: TGTGCTAGCAGCCTTTTAAGGGCGGGGACGGAGACCCAGTACTTC; cdr3_aa: CASSLLRAGTETQYF
d_call: NA; v_call: TRBV7-3; j_call: TRBJ2-3; clone_size: few; cdr3_nt: TGTGCCAGCAGCTTGGGGGCAACAGATACGCAGTATTTT; cdr3_aa: CASSLGATDTQYF
d_call: NA; v_call: TRBV10-3; j_call: TRBJ2-7; clone_size: NA; cdr3_nt: TGTGCCATCAGTGAGTCGCGACCCAGGGTTTTCTACGAGCAGTACTTC; cdr3_aa: CAISESRPRVFYEQYF
d_call: NA; v_call: TRBV5-1; j_call: TRBJ2-7; clone_size: many; cdr3_nt: TGCGCCAGCAGCTTGGTGACAGACCACGAGCAGTACTTC; cdr3_aa: CASSLVTDHEQYF
d_call: NA; v_call: TRBV4-2; j_call: TRBJ1-2; clone_size: NA; cdr3_nt: TGTGCCAGCAGCCAAGATGAAGAGATGGACAACTATGGCTACACCTTC; cdr3_aa: CASSQDEEMDNYGYTF
d_call: NA; v_call: TRBV12-3/TRBV12-4; j_call: TRBJ2-3; clone_size: few; cdr3_nt: TGTGCCAGCAGTTGGGGCACAGATACGCAGTATTTT; cdr3_aa: CASSWGTDTQYF